Shown below are 13 T cell receptor beta chains from a single sample sequenced in a study of Graves' ophthalmopathy and Graves' hyperthyroidism. RNA transcripts were the source from which TCR beta CDR3 regions were amplified. HTBI primers served in a first-round RT-PCR, which a second-round multiplex PCR followed. Each CDR3 protein is one row after TCRdb ran MiXCR on the multiplex PCR reads. The data contain about 1.2 million distinct CDR3 sequences, less than 45% of them seen just once; the ten biggest clones take up over 8.5%. The source material was peripheral blood or thyroid tissue (not recorded which). The receptor source for this set is an adult man with Graves' hyperthyroidism.

This clonotype came up many times. This rearrangement joins TRBV7-8 to TRBJ1-2; 8 bases fit TRBD1. The CDR3 extends over 15 amino acids. The germline CDR1 and CDR2 sequences are SGHVS and FQNEAQ. V trimming: 1 base; J trimming: 7 bases; junction bases outside the gene matches: 8. CDR3 protein: CASSLDRTGPAGYTF. CDR3 sequence (DNA): TGTGCCAGCAGCTTAGACAGGACAGGGCCTGCTGGCTACACCTTC.

This clonotype occurred a few times. The CDR3 loop is CASSPGFNTEAFF. DNA of the CDR3: TGTGCCAGCAGCCCCGGCTTCAACACTGAAGCTTTCTTT. The chain is built from TRBV5-5 and TRBJ1-1, with D unclear. Trimming stripped 4 bases from V and 2 bases from J, with 9 bases between. The CDR3 runs to 13 residues. In germline, CDR1 is SGHKS, CDR2 YYEKEE (reference sequence).

V and J are TRBV11-2 and TRBJ2-3; no clear D. V dropped 8 bases and J dropped 6 bases, with 9 bases sitting between them. CDR1 and CDR2 (germline): SGHAT, FQNNGV. The CDR3 runs 11 residues. CDR3 in DNA: TGTGCCAGCGCCTATGAGGATACGCAGTATTTT. Translating it yields CASAYEDTQYF.

This clonotype came up a few times. The chain carries TRBV29-1 and TRBJ2-7, with D perhaps TRBD1 (5 bases). The germline V gene encodes CDR1 SQVTM and CDR2 ANQGSEA. The CDR3 sequence is 12 residues long. V lost 4 bases, J lost 4 bases, and 11 bases lay in between. As DNA, the CDR3 is TGCAGCGTTGGGCCAGGGATGTACGAGCAGTACTTC. This codes for CSVGPGMYEQYF.

This chain connects TRBV7-6 to TRBJ2-7; possible D gene TRBD2, 5 bases. Germline V gene sequence: CDR1 SGHVS, CDR2 FNYEAQ. CDR3 length equals 18 residues. Trimming left V 8 bases short and J 5 bases short, with 31 bases between. The CDR3 here is CASSSPLQDWTRRDEQYF. In nucleotides, the CDR3 is TGTGCCAGCTCATCCCCGCTCCAAGATTGGACTCGAAGGGACGAGCAGTACTTC.

This clonotype has a count of ten or more. The V gene is TRBV6-4, the J gene TRBJ1-2; the match to TRBD1 covers 7 bases. The CDR3 is 15 residues long. With V trimmed by 6 bases and J by 0 bases, 7 bases remained unmatched. Germline assignment: CDR1 MRHNA and CDR2 SNTAGT. CDR3 residues: CASSLEQGSNYGYTF. In DNA, the CDR3 is TGTGCCAGCAGCCTGGAACAGGGGTCTAACTATGGCTACACCTTC.

The J gene is TRBJ2-5, the V gene TRBV2, with D tentatively TRBD1 or TRBD2 (6 bases each). CDR1 is SNHLY, CDR2 FYNNEI, per germline. CDR3 length equals 14 residues. Trimming removed 8 bases at V and 4 bases at J, with 17 bases between. CDR3 in amino acids: CASVAVGGRETQYF. The CDR3, as DNA: TGTGCCAGCGTAGCGGTAGGGGGAAGAGAGACCCAGTACTTC.

This sequence joins TRBV10-3 and TRBJ2-3, with TRBD2 as a possible D gene (5 bases). Germline-derived CDR1 and CDR2 are ENHRY and SYGVKD. The V end was cut by 0 bases, the J end by 0 bases, with 13 bases between. The length of the CDR3 is 17 residues. The CDR3: CAISESTWWESTDTQYF. The CDR3 coding sequence is TGTGCCATCAGTGAGTCGACTTGGTGGGAGAGCACAGATACGCAGTATTTT.

This clonotype was picked up a small number of times. The chain recombines TRBV19 with TRBJ1-2; no clear D gene. CDR1 is LNHDA, CDR2 SQIVND, per germline (reference sequence). This CDR3 contains 13 residues. Trimming took off 6 bases at V and 2 bases at J, with 10 bases between the two ends. The CDR3 sequence: CASRLDGNYGYTF. The DNA of the CDR3 is TGTGCCAGTAGGCTGGACGGAAACTATGGCTACACCTTC.

This chain connects TRBV7-3 to TRBJ1-1; TRBD1 aligns across 7 bases. The CDR3 contains 13 residues. Per germline, CDR1 SGHTA and CDR2 FQGTGA. CDR3 sequence reads: CAREGAWNTEAFF. The CDR3 DNA sequence: TGTGCTAGGGAGGGGGCTTGGAACACTGAAGCTTTCTTT.

This clonotype occurred a few times. The rearrangement links TRBV6-6 to TRBJ1-4, with a possible D match to TRBD1 (5 bases). The V end lost 0 bases, the J end lost 0 bases, and 14 bases lay between the germline ends. Germline CDR1 MNHNY, CDR2 SVGAGI (reference sequence). The length of the CDR3 is 18 residues. The CDR3 is CASSYSLGAEATNEKLFF. The CDR3 nucleotides are TGTGCCAGCAGTTACTCTTTAGGGGCAGAAGCAACTAATGAAAAACTGTTTTTT.

This clonotype was seen at least ten times. V gene TRBV11-2 combines with J gene TRBJ1-1; the D is unclear. The V gene's germline CDR1 is SGHAT and CDR2 FQNNGV. Between the trimmed V and J ends, which lost 1 base and 0 bases, there was a span of 18 bases. The CDR3 length is 18 residues. CDR3 protein: CASSLVVGGGLMNTEAFF. The CDR3 nucleotides read TGTGCCAGCAGCTTAGTGGTCGGCGGAGGCCTCATGAACACTGAAGCTTTCTTT.

The chain combines TRBV11-2 with TRBJ2-7, with TRBD2 matching over 7 bases. Losses at the gene ends were 2 bases for V and 5 bases for J; bases not matched to a gene: 15. The CDR3 extends over 17 amino acids. Germline CDR1 is SGHAT and CDR2 is FQNNGV. This CDR3 reads CASSLRFAGAGGDEQYF. The CDR3 coding sequence is TGTGCCAGCAGCTTACGGTTCGCGGGAGCAGGAGGTGACGAGCAGTACTTC.